This T cell receptor (beta chain) was identified during a study of blood T cell repertoires in COVID-19. Whole-study context: Samples came from the United States, Italy and Spain, spanning acute and convalescent COVID-19. T cells, B-cell-depleted T cells, or PBMCs supplied cDNA or gDNA.

Trimming cost V 5 bases and J 7 bases; bases outside gene matches: 9. The CDR3 has 14 residues. Germline assignment: CDR1 SGHTA and CDR2 FQGNSA. Authors' processing steps: Using reference gene primer amplification, nucleated cell counts were estimated. Profiled with immunoSEQ multiplex PCR; TCRdb holds only in-frame clones, not every one. The V and J calls and clone size are taken from that table; D and trimming were inferred from the DNA. The data hold around 97,000 clones, with 70% to 85% observed a single time. This TCR was recovered from an older man with acute or convalescent COVID-19. The chain carries TRBV7-2 and TRBJ2-7, with TRBD1 identical over 9 bases. The sequencing sample was made of peripheral blood. The CDR3 is CASSGRRQGGEQYF. The CDR3 coding sequence is TGTGCCAGCAGCGGACGGAGACAGGGGGGGGAGCAGTACTTC.